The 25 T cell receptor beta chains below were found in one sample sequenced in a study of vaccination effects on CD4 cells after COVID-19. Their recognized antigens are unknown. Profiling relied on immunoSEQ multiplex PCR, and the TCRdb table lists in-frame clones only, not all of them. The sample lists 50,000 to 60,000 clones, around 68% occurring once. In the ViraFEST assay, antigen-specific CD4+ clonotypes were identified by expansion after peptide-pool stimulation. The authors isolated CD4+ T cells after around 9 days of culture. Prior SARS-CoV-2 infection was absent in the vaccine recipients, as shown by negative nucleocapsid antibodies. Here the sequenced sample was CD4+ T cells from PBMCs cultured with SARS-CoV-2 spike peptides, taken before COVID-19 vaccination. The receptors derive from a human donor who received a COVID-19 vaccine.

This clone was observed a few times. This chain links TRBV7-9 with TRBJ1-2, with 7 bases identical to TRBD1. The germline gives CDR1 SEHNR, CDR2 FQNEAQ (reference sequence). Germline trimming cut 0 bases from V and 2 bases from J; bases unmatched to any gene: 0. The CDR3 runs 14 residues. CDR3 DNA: TGTGCCAGCAGCTTAGCACAGGGGAACTATGGCTACACCTTC. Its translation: CASSLAQGNYGYTF.

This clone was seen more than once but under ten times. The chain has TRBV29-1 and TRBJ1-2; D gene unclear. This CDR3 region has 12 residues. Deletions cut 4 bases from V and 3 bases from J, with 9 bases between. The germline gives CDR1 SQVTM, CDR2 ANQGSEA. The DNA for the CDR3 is TGCAGCGTTGGGGGATTCGACTATGGCTACACCTTC. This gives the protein CSVGGFDYGYTF.

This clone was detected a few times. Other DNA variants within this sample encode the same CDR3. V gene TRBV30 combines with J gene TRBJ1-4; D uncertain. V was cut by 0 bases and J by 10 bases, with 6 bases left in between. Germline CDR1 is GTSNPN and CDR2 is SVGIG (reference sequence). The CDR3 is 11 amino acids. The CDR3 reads CAWSVGGKLFF. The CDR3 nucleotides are TGTGCCTGGAGTGTAGGCGGAAAACTGTTTTTT.

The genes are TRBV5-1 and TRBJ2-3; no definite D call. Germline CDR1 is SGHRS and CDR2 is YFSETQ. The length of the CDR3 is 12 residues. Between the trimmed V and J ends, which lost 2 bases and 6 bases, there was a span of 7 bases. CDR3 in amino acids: CASSFLGDTQYF. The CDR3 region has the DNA TGCGCCAGCAGCTTCCTGGGGGATACGCAGTATTTT.

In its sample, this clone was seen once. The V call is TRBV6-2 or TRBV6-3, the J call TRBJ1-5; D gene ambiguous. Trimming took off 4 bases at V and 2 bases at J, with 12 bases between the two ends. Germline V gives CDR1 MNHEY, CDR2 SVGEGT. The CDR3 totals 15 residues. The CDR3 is CASSFEGLGNQPQHF. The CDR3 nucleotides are TGTGCCAGCAGTTTCGAGGGTTTGGGCAATCAGCCCCAGCATTTT.

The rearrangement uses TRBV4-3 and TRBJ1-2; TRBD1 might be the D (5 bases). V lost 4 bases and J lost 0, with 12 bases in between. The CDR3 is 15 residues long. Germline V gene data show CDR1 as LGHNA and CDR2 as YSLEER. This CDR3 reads CASSLGGVSNYGYTF. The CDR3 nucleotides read TGCGCCAGCAGCCTGGGGGGGGTGTCTAACTATGGCTACACCTTC.

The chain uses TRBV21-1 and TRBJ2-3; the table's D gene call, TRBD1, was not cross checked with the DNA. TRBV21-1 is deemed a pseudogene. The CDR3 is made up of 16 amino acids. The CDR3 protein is CASSQESSQRQDTQYF. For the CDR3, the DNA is TGTGCCAGCAGCCAGGAAAGCAGTCAAAGACAAGATACGCAGTATTTT.

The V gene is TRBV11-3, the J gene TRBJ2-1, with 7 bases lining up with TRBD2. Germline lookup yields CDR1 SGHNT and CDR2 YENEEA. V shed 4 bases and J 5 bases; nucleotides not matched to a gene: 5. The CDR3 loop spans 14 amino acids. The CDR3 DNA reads TGTGCCAGCAGCTCCGGGGGGAAACACAATGAGCAGTTCTTC. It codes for CASSSGGKHNEQFF.

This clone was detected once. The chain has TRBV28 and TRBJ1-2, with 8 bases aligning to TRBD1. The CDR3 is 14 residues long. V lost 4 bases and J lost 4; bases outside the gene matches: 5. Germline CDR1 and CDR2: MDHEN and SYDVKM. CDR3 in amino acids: CASSSGQGGYGYTF. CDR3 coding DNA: TGTGCCAGCAGTTCCGGACAGGGCGGCTATGGCTACACCTTC.

In DNA, the CDR3 is TGTGCCAGCAGTTACCGGATCGGGACCTATAATTCACCCCTCCACTTT. It encodes CASSYRIGTYNSPLHF. This chain uses TRBV6-5 with TRBJ1-6; D is unclear. Trimming left V 2 bases short and J 2 bases short, with 10 bases between. The CDR3 sequence is 16 residues long. Looked up from germline, CDR1 is MNHEY and CDR2 is SVGAGI.

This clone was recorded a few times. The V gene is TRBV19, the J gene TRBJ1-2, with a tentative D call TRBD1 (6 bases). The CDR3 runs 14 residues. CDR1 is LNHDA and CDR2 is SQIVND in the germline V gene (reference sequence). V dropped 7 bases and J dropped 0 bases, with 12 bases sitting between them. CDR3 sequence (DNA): TGTGCCAGTACCCGGACAGCTACTAACTATGGCTACACCTTC. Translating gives CASTRTATNYGYTF.

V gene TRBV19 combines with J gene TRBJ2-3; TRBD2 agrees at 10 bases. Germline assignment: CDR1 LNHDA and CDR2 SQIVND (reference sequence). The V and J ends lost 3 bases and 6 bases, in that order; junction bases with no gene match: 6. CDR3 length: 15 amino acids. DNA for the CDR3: TGTGCCAGTAGTATCAGCGGGGGGGCGTCCGATACGCAGTATTTT. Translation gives CASSISGGASDTQYF.

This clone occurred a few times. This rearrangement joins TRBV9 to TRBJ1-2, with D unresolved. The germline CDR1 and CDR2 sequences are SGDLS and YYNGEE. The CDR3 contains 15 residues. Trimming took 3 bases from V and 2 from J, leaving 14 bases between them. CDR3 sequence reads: CASSEVSRANYGYTF. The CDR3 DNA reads TGTGCCAGCAGCGAAGTATCGAGGGCGAACTATGGCTACACCTTC.

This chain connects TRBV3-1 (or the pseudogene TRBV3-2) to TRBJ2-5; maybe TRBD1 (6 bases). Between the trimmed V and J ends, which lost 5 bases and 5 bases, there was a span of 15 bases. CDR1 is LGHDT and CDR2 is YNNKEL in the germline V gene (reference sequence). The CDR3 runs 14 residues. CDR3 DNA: TGTGCCAGCAGCAAGTACAGGGATGGGGAGACCCAGTACTTC. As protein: CASSKYRDGETQYF.

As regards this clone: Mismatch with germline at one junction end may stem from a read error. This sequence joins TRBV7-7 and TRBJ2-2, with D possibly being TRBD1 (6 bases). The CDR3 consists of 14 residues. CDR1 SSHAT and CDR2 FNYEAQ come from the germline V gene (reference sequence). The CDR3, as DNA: TGTGCTAGCAGCTTAGGCCAGGGGACCGGGGAGCTGTTTTTT. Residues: CASSLGQGTGELFF.

CDR3 in DNA: TGTGCCCATGGCAGGGGGGGGACCCAGTACTTC. Translation gives CAHGRGGTQYF. The gene calls are TRBV30 and TRBJ2-5, with D possibly being TRBD1 or TRBD2 (7 bases each). Trimming took off 8 bases at V and 7 bases at J, with 14 bases between the two ends. CDR1 is GTSNPN, CDR2 SVGIG, per germline (reference sequence). This CDR3 region has 11 residues. The full variable domain, with the rest looked up from reference TRBV30 and TRBJ2-5, is SQTIHQWPATLVQPVGSPLSLECTVEGTSNPNLYWYRQAAGRGLQLLFYSVGIGQISSEVPQNLSASRPQDRQFILSSKKLLLSDSGFYLCAHGRGGTQYFGPGTRLLVL.

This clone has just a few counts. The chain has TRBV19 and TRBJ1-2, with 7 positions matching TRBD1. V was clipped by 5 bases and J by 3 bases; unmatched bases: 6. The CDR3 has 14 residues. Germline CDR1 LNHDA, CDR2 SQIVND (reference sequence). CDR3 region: CASSAYTGDYGYTF. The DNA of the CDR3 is TGTGCCAGTAGTGCCTACACAGGGGACTATGGCTACACCTTC.

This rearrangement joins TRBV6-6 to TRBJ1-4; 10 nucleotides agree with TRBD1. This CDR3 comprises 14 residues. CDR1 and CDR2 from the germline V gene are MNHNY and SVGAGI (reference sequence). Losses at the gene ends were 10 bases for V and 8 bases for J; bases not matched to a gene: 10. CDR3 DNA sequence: TGTGCCACCCTGGGACAGGGGAAGAGCGAAAAACTGTTTTTT. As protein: CATLGQGKSEKLFF.

The CDR3: CASSTGQGIGTGELFF. CDR3 nucleotides: TGTGCCAGCAGCACAGGACAGGGGATAGGCACCGGGGAGCTGTTTTTT. The rearrangement joins TRBV7-3 to TRBJ2-2; 9 bases map to TRBD1. The CDR3 has 16 amino acids. From germline, CDR1 is SGHTA and CDR2 FQGTGA. The junction had 8 bases not matched to a gene; V was cut back by 5 bases and J by 4 bases.

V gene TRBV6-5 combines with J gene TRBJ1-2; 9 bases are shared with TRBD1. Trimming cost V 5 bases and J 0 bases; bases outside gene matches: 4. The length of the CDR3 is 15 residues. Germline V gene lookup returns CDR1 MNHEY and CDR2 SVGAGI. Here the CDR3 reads CASSTGGSPNYGYTF. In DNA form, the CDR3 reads TGTGCCAGCAGTACAGGGGGCTCTCCTAACTATGGCTACACCTTC.

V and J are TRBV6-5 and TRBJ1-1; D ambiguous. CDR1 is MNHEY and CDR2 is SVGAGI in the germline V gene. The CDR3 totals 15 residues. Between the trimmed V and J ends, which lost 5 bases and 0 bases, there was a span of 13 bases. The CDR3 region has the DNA TGTGCCAGCAGTAACCGACGGAGGCTGAACACTGAAGCTTTCTTT. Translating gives CASSNRRRLNTEAFF.

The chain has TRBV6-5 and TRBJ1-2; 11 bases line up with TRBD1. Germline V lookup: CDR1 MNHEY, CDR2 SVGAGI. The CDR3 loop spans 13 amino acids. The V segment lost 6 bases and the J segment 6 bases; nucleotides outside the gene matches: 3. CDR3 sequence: CASRRTGGDGYTF. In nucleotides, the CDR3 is TGTGCCAGCAGGCGGACAGGGGGCGATGGCTACACCTTC.

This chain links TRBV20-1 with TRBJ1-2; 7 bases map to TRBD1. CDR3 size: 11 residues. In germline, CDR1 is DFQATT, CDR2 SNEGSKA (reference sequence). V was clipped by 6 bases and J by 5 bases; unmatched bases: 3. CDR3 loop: CSAQGGYGYTF. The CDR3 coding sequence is TGCAGTGCCCAGGGGGGGTATGGCTACACCTTC.

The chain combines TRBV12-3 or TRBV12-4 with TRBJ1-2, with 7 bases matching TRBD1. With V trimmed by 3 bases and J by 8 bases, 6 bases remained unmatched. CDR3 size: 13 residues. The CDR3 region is CASSLTGLGGYTF. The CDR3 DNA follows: TGTGCCAGCAGTTTGACAGGGCTCGGGGGCTACACCTTC.

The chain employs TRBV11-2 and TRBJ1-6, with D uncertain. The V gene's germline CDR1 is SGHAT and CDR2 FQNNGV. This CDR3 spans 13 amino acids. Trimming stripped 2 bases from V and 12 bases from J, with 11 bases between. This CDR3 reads CASSLTPVGPLHF. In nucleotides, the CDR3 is TGTGCCAGCAGCTTAACTCCGGTCGGACCCCTCCACTTT.